The 3 T cell receptor beta chains in this list originate from one sample, sequenced in a study of technical replicates of blood from several donors. Measured with immunoSEQ multiplex PCR; TCRdb has only the in-frame clones, and not every one. The sample lists about 72,000 clones, approximately 92% occurring once. The specimen sequenced was T cells isolated from PBMCs. The receptors here all came from a human donor in good health.

This sequence joins TRBV4-3 and TRBJ2-1, with TRBD2 identical over 8 bases. V lost 1 base, J lost 10 bases, and 9 bases stayed unmatched. This CDR3 is 15 amino acids long. Germline CDR1 LGHNA, CDR2 YSLEER. CDR3: CASSQVLIAGNEQFF. Written as DNA, the CDR3 is TGCGCCAGCAGCCAAGTTCTAATAGCGGGAAACGAGCAGTTCTTC.

V usage is TRBV28 and J usage is TRBJ2-2; a weak D match, TRBD1 (6 bases). Germline-derived CDR1 and CDR2 are MDHEN and SYDVKM. Trimming cost V 5 bases and J 3 bases, with 16 bases left between them. The length of the CDR3 is 16 residues. DNA for the CDR3: TGTGCCAGCAGTCCCCATACAGGGTCGGACACCGGGGAGCTGTTTTTT. Its translation is CASSPHTGSDTGELFF.

The V gene is TRBV6-5, the J gene TRBJ2-3, with TRBD2 matching 7 bases. Trimming cost V 7 bases and J 6 bases; bases outside gene matches: 10. The CDR3 covers 14 residues. Germline V lookup: CDR1 MNHEY, CDR2 SVGAGI. This chain's CDR3 is CASTRGRAVDTQYF. CDR3 DNA: TGTGCCAGCACCCGAGGGAGGGCGGTCGATACGCAGTATTTT.